One and the same sample provided the 10 T cell receptor beta chains below, sequenced in a study of STAT3 mutations in large granular lymphocyte leukemia. The study's findings and limits: In T-cell large granular lymphocyte leukemia, about half of patients showed multiple immunodominant subclonotypes.

Clones were sequenced by immunoSEQ multiplex PCR, and TCRdb holds only the in-frame ones, with some missing. Of roughly 9,400 clones listed, under 95% are singletons. The antigens for these receptors are not known. The sample taken for sequencing was peripheral blood mononuclear cells. These receptors came from a man aged 60-69 years with T-cell large granular lymphocyte leukemia. Some clones in this sample may be carry-over from other donors' samples.

This chain joins TRBV5-6 and TRBJ2-1; D not certain. Trimming took off 4 bases at V and 0 bases at J, with 5 bases between the two ends. The CDR3 consists of 13 residues. Germline V gene data show CDR1 as SGHDT and CDR2 as YYEEEE. CDR3 coding DNA: TGTGCCAGCAGCGAAAGCTCCTACAATGAGCAGTTCTTC. Protein: CASSESSYNEQFF.

This clone was observed once. At one end the junction does not follow the germline gene, possibly because of a read error. J is TRBJ2-2 and V is TRBV5-1; no clear D. From germline, CDR1 is SGHRS and CDR2 YFSETQ. This CDR3 is 12 amino acids long. As DNA, the CDR3 is TGCGCCAGCAGGTTGGATGCCGGGGAGCTGTTTTTT. Protein sequence: CASRLDAGELFF. The full variable domain, in which reference TRBV5-1 and TRBJ2-2 provide the parts outside the CDR3, is KAGVTQTPRYLIKTRGQQVTLSCSPISGHRSVSWYQQTPGQGLQFLFEYFSETQRNKGNFPGRFSGRQFSNSRSEMNVSTLELGDSALYLCASRLDAGELFFGEGSRLTVL.

This clone was recorded only once. This chain uses TRBV6-5 with TRBJ2-5, with TRBD2 matching over 10 bases. Germline CDR1 and CDR2: MNHEY and SVGAGI. V was clipped by 5 bases and J by 4 bases; unmatched bases: 4. The CDR3 runs to 14 residues. Here the CDR3 DNA reads TGTGCCAGCAGTAAAGCGGGAGGGCCAGAGACCCAGTACTTC. Its translation is CASSKAGGPETQYF.

The CDR3 coding sequence is TGTGCCAGCAGCCAAGGTAGGGCCGGAAACAACGAGCAGTACTTC. The encoded protein is CASSQGRAGNNEQYF. The chain recombines TRBV14 with TRBJ2-7, with D unresolved. V lost 1 base and J 5 bases, leaving 15 bases between the germline ends. This CDR3 is 15 amino acids long. Germline-derived CDR1 and CDR2 are SGHDN and FVKESK.

The rearrangement links TRBV19 to TRBJ2-5, with D perhaps matching TRBD1 or TRBD2 (5 bases each). CDR1 is LNHDA, CDR2 SQIVND, per germline (reference sequence). The CDR3 consists of 13 residues. Deletions cut 11 bases from V and 1 base from J, with 14 bases between. The CDR3 sequence is CAASGRLQETQYF. DNA for the CDR3: TGTGCCGCCTCGGGGCGCCTCCAAGAGACCCAGTACTTC.

The chain employs TRBV5-6 and TRBJ1-5, with D unresolved. Germline-derived CDR1 and CDR2 are SGHDT and YYEEEE. The CDR3 extends over 12 amino acids. V shed 3 bases and J shed 4 bases, with 5 bases lying between them. CDR3 sequence (DNA): TGTGCCAGCAGCTCTGGAAATCAGCCCCAGCATTTT. Translated: CASSSGNQPQHF. Full variable domain (remainder filled in from reference TRBV5-6 and TRBJ1-5): DAGVTQSPTHLIKTRGQQVTLRCSPKSGHDTVSWYQQALGQGPQFIFQYYEEEERQRGNFPDRFSGHQFPNYSSELNVNALLLGDSALYLCASSSGNQPQHFGDGTRLSIL.

The chain combines TRBV25-1 with TRBJ2-6, with 7 bases lining up with TRBD2. There are 15 residues in the CDR3. Germline CDR1 is MGHDK and CDR2 is SYGVNS. The ends lost 6 bases at V and 0 bases at J; junction bases unmatched: 2. The CDR3, as DNA: TGTGCCAGCAGCCCGGGGGGCTCTGGGGCCAACGTCCTGACTTTC. This translates into CASSPGGSGANVLTF.

V is TRBV2 and J is TRBJ2-7; 7 nucleotides align to TRBD2. Germline-derived CDR1 and CDR2 are SNHLY and FYNNEI. The V gene end was trimmed by 2 bases and the J gene end by 2 bases; junction bases not matched to a gene: 6. The CDR3 runs 15 residues. This CDR3 reads CASSEQGTITYEQYF. CDR3 bases: TGTGCCAGCAGTGAACAAGGGACTATAACCTACGAGCAGTACTTC. Full variable domain (rest looked up from reference TRBV2 and TRBJ2-7): EPEVTQTPSHQVTQMGQEVILRCVPISNHLYFYWYRQILGQKVEFLVSFYNNEISEKSEIFDDQFSVERPDGSNFTLKIRSTKLEDSAMYFCASSEQGTITYEQYFGPGTRLTVT.

The J gene is TRBJ1-5, the V gene TRBV28; D uncertain. This CDR3 is 12 amino acids long. Germline CDR1 reads MDHEN; CDR2 reads SYDVKM. Trimming took off 6 bases at V and 6 bases at J, with 9 bases between the two ends. CDR3 coding DNA: TGTGCCAGCAGGCAGAGCGCTCAGCCCCAGCATTTT. It is translated as CASRQSAQPQHF.

The V gene is TRBV7-3, the J gene TRBJ2-7, with a tentative D call TRBD1 (5 bases). Germline CDR1 reads SGHTA; CDR2 reads FQGTGA. V gave up 5 bases and J gave up 0 bases, with 11 bases separating them. The CDR3 runs to 14 residues. This CDR3 reads CASSLDRYSYEQYF. CDR3 DNA sequence: TGTGCCAGCAGCCTAGACAGATACTCCTACGAGCAGTACTTC.